This TCR beta chain derives from a study of T cell responses to AZD1222 COVID-19 vaccine. Study-level points and caveats: A rise in Spike-specific TCR breadth and depth followed two AZD1222 doses. The study identified only a handful of AZD1222 recipients as seropositive at baseline. Regions left unmutated in variants are reportedly the target of nearly half of spike-specific TCRs.

Germline CDR1 SGHAT, CDR2 FQNNGV. This CDR3 comprises 15 residues. V lost 2 bases and J lost 8; bases outside the gene matches: 9. About this clone itself: Its matching antigen is unknown.

Sequencing was performed with immunoSEQ multiplex PCR; in TCRdb, only in-frame clones are kept and a portion is missing. The sample lists more than 95,000 clones; about 89% were seen once. The clonotype was recovered from an adult who received the MenACWY meningococcal vaccine as a control. The rearrangement links TRBV11-2 to TRBJ2-3, with 8 bases lining up with TRBD2. The sample in question was peripheral blood, obtained 28 days after the second dose of the MenACWY control vaccine. As DNA, the CDR3 is TGTGCCAGCAGCTTACCACGGACTAGCCGGGGTACGCAGTATTTT. It is translated as CASSLPRTSRGTQYF.